The clone carrying this T cell receptor (beta chain) occurred a few times. The antigen is not known. The data derive from a study of T-cell reconstitution after alpha-beta-depleted transplantation in children. Study-level results: Several hundred graft clones that had expanded were reportedly the source of alpha-beta T cells about two months after transplant. Some patients' high day-60 TCRbeta diversity was attributed to recipient cells surviving conditioning. Most T-cell counts and diversity one year after the transplant came from T cells that were newly produced.

Using unique molecular identifiers, the investigators prepared the TCRbeta library. One entry per CDR3 protein results from TCRdb running MiXCR on the PCR reads. Of about 500,000 distinct CDR3 sequences in the sample, over 9.5% were seen once. CDR1 and CDR2 (germline): KGHDR, SFDVKD. This CDR3 region has 15 residues. V dropped 2 bases and J dropped 1 base, with 10 bases sitting between them. The receptor was derived from a female patient aged 2-9 years who had a stem cell transplant for aplastic anemia, so the T cells may come from the graft donor. This sequence joins TRBV24-1 and TRBJ1-1; D is unclear. The sequencing here drew on PBMCs, mostly from graft donor cells, taken 180 days after TCRalphabeta/CD19-depleted stem cell transplant. In DNA form, the CDR3 reads TGTGCCACCAGTGATTCAGTGCCTGGGAACACTGAAGCTTTCTTT. Its protein product is CATSDSVPGNTEAFF.